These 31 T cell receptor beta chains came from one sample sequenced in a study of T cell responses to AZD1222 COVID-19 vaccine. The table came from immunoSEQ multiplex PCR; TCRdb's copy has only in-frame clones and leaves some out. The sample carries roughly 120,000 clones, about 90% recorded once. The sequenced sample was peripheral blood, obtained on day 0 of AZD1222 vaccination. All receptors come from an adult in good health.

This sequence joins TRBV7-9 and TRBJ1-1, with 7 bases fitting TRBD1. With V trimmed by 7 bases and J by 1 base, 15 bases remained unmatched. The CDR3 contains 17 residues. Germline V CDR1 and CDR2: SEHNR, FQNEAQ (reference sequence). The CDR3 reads CASIQIGTVYGNTEAFF. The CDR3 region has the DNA TGTGCCAGCATCCAGATAGGGACAGTGTATGGGAACACTGAAGCTTTCTTT.

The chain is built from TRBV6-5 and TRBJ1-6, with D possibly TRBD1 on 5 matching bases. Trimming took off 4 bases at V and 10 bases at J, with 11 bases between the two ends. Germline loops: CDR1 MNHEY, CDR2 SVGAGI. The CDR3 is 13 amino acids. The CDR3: CASSSRDFSPLHF. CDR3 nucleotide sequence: TGTGCCAGCAGTTCCCGGGACTTCTCACCCCTCCACTTT.

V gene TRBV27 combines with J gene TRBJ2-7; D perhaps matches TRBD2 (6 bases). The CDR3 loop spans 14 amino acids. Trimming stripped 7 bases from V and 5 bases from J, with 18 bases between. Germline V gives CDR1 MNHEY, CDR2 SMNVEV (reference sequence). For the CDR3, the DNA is TGTGCCAGCAACCAGCCCGGGGGTTTGGACGAGCAGTACTTC. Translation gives CASNQPGGLDEQYF.

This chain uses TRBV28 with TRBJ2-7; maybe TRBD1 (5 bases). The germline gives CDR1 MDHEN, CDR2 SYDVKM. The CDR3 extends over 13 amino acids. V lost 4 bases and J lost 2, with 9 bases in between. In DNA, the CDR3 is TGTGCCAGCAGTTCCAGGGTTCCCTACGAGCAGTACTTC. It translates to CASSSRVPYEQYF.

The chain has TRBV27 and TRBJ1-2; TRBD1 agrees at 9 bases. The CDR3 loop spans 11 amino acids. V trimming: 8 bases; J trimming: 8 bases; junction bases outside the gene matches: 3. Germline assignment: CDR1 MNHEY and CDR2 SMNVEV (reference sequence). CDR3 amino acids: CASRQGGGYTF. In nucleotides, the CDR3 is TGTGCCAGCCGACAGGGGGGAGGCTACACCTTC.

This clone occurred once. CDR3 nucleotide sequence: TGTGCCTGGAGTGCCAACGGCTACACCTTC. It codes for CAWSANGYTF. The chain links TRBV30 to TRBJ1-2; no clear D. Germline V CDR1 and CDR2: GTSNPN, SVGIG (reference sequence). There are 10 residues in the CDR3. The V and J ends lost 1 base and 8 bases respectively, with 5 bases between them.

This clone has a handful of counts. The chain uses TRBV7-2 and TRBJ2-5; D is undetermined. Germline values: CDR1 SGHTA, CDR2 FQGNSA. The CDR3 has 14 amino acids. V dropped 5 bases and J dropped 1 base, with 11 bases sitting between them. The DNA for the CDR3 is TGTGCCAGCAGCCCGGCTCGGGCCCAAGAGACCCAGTACTTC. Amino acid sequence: CASSPARAQETQYF.

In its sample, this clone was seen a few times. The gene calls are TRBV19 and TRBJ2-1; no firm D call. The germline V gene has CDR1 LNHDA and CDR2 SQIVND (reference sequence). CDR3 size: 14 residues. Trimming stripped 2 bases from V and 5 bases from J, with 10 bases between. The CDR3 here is CASSIRARDNEQFF. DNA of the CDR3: TGTGCCAGTAGTATAAGGGCGAGAGACAATGAGCAGTTCTTC. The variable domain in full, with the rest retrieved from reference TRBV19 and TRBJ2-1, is DGGITQSPKYLFRKEGQNVTLSCEQNLNHDAMYWYRQDPGQGLRLIYYSQIVNDFQKGDIAEGYSVSREKKESFPLTVTSAQKNPTAFYLCASSIRARDNEQFFGPGTRLTVL.

In DNA form, the CDR3 reads TGTGCCAGCAGCTTGGCCCGGGACTGGATCACAGATACGCAGTATTTT. As protein: CASSLARDWITDTQYF. The chain uses TRBV5-4 and TRBJ2-3; a weak D match, TRBD2 (6 bases). V was cut by 0 bases and J by 2 bases, with 13 bases left in between. This CDR3 contains 16 residues. Per germline, CDR1 SGHNT and CDR2 YYREEE (reference sequence). The full variable domain, in which reference TRBV5-4 and TRBJ2-3 provide the parts outside the CDR3, is ETGVTQSPTHLIKTRGQQVTLRCSSQSGHNTVSWYQQALGQGPQFIFQYYREEENGRGNFPPRFSGLQFPNYSSELNVNALELDDSALYLCASSLARDWITDTQYFGPGTRLTVL.

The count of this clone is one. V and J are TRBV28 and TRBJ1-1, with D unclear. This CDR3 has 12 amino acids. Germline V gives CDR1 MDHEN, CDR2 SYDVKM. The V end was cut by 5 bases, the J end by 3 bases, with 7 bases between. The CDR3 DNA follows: TGTGCCAGCAGTCCGCCCTACACTGAAGCTTTCTTT. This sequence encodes CASSPPYTEAFF.

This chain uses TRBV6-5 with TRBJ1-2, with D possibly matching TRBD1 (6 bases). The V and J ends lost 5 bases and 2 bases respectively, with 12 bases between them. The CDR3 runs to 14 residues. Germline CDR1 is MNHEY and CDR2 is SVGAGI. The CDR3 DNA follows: TGTGCCAGCAGTACCCTCGGGGGCAACTATGGCTACACCTTC. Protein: CASSTLGGNYGYTF.

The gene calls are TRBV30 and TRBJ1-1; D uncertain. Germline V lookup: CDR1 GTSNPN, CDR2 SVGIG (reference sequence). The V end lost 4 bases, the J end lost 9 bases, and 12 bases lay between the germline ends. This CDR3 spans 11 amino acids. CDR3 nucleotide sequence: TGTGCCTGGAACAGCCCCGGGAAAGCTTTCTTT. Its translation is CAWNSPGKAFF.

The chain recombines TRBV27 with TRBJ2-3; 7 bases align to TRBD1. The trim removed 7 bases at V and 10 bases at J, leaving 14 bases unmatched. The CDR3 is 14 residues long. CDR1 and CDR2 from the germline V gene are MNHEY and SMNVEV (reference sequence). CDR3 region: CASTFHRGRVAQYF. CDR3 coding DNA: TGTGCCAGCACCTTCCACAGGGGCAGGGTCGCGCAGTATTTT.

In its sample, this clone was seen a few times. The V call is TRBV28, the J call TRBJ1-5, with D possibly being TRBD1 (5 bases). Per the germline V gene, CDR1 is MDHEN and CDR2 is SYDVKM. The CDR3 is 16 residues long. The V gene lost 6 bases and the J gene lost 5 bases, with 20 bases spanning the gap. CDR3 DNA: TGTGCCAGCAGCCCCTCCCAGGGCAGTCTCTATCAGCCCCAGCATTTT. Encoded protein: CASSPSQGSLYQPQHF. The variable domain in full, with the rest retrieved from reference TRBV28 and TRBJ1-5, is DVKVTQSSRYLVKRTGEKVFLECVQDMDHENMFWYRQDPGLGLRLIYFSYDVKMKEKGDIPEGYSVSREKKERFSLILESASTNQTSMYLCASSPSQGSLYQPQHFGDGTRLSIL.

The CDR3, as DNA: TGTGCCAGCCTCGGGTCGGGTCCATACAATGAGCAGTTCTTC. Its protein is CASLGSGPYNEQFF. The V and J genes are TRBV6-6 and TRBJ2-1; D ambiguous. The germline V gene encodes CDR1 MNHNY and CDR2 SVGAGI (reference sequence). Trimming removed 8 bases from V and 4 bases from J, with 15 bases in between. The length of the CDR3 is 14 residues.

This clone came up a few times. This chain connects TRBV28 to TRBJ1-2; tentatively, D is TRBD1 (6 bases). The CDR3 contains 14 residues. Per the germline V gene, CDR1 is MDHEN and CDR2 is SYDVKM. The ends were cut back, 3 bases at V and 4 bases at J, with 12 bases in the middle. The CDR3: CASSFQQGTYGYTF. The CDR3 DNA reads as TGTGCCAGCAGTTTCCAACAGGGTACCTATGGCTACACCTTC.

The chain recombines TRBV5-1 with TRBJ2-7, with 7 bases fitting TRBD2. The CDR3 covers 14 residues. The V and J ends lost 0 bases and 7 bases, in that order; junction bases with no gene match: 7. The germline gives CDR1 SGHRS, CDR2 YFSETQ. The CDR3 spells CASSLVLGEGEQYF. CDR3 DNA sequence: TGCGCCAGCAGCTTGGTTCTCGGGGAGGGGGAGCAGTACTTC. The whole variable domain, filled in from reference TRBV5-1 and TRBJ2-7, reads KAGVTQTPRYLIKTRGQQVTLSCSPISGHRSVSWYQQTPGQGLQFLFEYFSETQRNKGNFPGRFSGRQFSNSRSEMNVSTLELGDSALYLCASSLVLGEGEQYFGPGTRLTVT.

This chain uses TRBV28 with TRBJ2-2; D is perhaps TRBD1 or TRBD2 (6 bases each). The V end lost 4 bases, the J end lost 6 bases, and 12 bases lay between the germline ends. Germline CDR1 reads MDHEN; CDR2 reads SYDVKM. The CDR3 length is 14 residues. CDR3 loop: CASSWRDNPGELFF. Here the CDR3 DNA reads TGTGCCAGCAGTTGGCGGGACAACCCCGGGGAGCTGTTTTTT.

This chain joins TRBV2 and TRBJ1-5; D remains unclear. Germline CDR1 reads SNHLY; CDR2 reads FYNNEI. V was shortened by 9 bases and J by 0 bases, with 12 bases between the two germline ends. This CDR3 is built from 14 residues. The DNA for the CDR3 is TGTGCCAGTGGTACACAGAATAGCAATCAGCCCCAGCATTTT. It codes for CASGTQNSNQPQHF.

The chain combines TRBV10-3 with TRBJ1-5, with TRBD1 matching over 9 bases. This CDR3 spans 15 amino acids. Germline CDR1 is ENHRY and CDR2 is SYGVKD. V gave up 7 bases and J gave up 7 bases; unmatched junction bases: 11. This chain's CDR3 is CAITGQGSPGQPQHF. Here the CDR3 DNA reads TGTGCCATCACGGGACAGGGCTCACCTGGGCAGCCCCAGCATTTT.

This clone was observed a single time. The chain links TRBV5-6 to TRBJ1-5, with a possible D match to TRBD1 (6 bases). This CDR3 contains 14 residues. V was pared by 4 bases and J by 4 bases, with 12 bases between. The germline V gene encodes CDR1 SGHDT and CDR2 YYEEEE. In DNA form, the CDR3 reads TGTGCCAGCAGCCTGACAGGTGTTAATCAGCCCCAGCATTTT. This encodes CASSLTGVNQPQHF.

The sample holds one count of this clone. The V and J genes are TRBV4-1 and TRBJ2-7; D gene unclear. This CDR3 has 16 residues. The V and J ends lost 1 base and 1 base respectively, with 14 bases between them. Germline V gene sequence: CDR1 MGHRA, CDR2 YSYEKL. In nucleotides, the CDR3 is TGCGCCAGCAGCCAAGGAATGGGCCTGACATCCTACGAGCAGTACTTC. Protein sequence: CASSQGMGLTSYEQYF.

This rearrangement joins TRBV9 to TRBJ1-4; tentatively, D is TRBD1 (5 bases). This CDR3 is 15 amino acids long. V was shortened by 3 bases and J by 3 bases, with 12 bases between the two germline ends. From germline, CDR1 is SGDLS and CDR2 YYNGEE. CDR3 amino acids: CASSDPGLANEKLFF. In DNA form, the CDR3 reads TGTGCCAGCAGCGACCCGGGACTGGCTAATGAAAAACTGTTTTTT.

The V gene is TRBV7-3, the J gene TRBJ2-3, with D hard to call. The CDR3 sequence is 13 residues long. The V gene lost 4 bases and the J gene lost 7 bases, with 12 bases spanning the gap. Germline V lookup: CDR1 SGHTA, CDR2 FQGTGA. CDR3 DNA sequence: TGTGCCAGCAGCTCCCTGGTTACAAATACGCAGTATTTT. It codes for CASSSLVTNTQYF.

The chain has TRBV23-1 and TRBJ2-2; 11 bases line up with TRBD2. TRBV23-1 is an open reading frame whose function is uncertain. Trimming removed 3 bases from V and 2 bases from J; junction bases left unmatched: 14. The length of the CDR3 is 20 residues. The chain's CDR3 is CASSHLPTSGDTLNTGELFF. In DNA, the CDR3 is TGCGCCAGCAGTCATCTCCCGACTAGCGGGGATACACTAAACACCGGGGAGCTGTTTTTT.

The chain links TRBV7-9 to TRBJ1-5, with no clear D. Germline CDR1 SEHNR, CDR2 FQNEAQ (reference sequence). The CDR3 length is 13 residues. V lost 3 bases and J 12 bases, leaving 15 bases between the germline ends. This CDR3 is CASSFGETAYQHF. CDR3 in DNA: TGTGCCAGCAGCTTTGGGGAGACTGCCTACCAGCATTTT.

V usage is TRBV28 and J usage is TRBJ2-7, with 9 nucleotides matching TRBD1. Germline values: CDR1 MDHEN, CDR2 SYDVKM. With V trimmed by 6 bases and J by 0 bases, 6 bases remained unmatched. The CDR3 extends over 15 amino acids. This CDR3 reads CASSLDRGSSYEQYF. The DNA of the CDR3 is TGTGCCAGCAGCCTGGACAGGGGTAGCTCCTACGAGCAGTACTTC.

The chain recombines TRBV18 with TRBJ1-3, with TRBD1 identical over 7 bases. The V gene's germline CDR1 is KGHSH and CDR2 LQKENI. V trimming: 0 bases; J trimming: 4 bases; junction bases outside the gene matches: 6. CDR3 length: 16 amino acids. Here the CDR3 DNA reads TGTGCCAGCTCACCACCCGGGACAGCGAGAGGAAACACCATATATTTT. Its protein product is CASSPPGTARGNTIYF.

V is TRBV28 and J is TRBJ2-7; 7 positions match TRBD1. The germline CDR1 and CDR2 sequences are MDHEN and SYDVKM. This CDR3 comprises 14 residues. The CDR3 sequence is CAVSVPGQTYEQYF. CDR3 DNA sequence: TGTGCTGTATCTGTTCCGGGACAGACCTACGAGCAGTACTTC.

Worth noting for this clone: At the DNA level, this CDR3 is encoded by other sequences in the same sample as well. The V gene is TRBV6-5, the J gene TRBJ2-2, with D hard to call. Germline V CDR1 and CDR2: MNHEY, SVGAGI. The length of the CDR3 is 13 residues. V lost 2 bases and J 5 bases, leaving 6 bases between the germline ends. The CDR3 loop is CASSYPGTGELFF. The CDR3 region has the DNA TGTGCCAGCAGTTACCCCGGAACCGGGGAGCTGTTTTTT.

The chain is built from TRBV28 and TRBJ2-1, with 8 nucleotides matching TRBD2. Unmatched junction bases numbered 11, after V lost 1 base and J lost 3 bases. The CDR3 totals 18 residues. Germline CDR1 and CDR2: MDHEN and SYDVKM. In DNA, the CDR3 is TGTGCCAGCAGTTTATTCAGCGGGAGAACAGGGCACTACAATGAGCAGTTCTTC. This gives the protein CASSLFSGRTGHYNEQFF.